This TCR beta chain is drawn from a study of control samples from healthy donors and cancer patients (dated by TCRdb to 2019 to 2021). Library preparation employed the immunoSEQ multiplex PCR assay. The table was pulled from immuneACCESS by TCRdb, which kept in-frame rearrangements only. Such tables lose some clones; where checked, under half of the loss comes from unresolved V genes, and the rest has no known cause. The sample records roughly 160,000 clones, just over 85% of which are singletons. The ten largest clones add up to 4% to 6% of the sample. About this clone itself: Its antigen remains undetermined. No much larger clone exists at a distance of one base, and base qualities are not known.

This TCR was sampled from a woman between 25 and 40 years old in good health. Sequencing used blood.

The sequenced DNA: TGTGCCAGCAGCCAAGATCTACATGGGGGCAATGAGCAGTTCTTC. It translates as CASSQDLHGGNEQFF. The sequence is built from TRBV3-1 (or the pseudogene TRBV3-2) and TRBJ2-1, with the D gene possibly TRBD1 or TRBD2, each one fitting 5 bases. The germline ends are 12 bases apart after V is trimmed by 0 bases and J by 6 bases. From the cysteine through the phenylalanine, the CDR3 covers 15 amino acids. Only the CDR3 part of the read is kept: 45 bases, read in frame from the first base. The germline V gene (reference sequence) provides CDR1 LGHDT and CDR2 YNNKEL.